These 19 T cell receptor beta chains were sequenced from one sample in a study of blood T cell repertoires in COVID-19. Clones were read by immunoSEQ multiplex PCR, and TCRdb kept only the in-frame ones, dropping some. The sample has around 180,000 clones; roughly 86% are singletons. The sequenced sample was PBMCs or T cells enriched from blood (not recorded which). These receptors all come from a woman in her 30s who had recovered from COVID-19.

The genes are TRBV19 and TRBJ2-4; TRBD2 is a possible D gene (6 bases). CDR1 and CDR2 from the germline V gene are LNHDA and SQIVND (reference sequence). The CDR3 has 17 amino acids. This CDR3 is CPSGVRGGGWAKNIQYF. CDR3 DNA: TGTCCATCGGGGGTTAGGGGAGGAGGCTGGGCCAAAAACATTCAGTACTTC.

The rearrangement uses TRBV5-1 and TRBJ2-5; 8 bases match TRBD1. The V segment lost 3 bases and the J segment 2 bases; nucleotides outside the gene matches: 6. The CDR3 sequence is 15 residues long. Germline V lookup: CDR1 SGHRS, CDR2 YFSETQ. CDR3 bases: TGCGCCAGCAGCTCGGACAGGGTAGGGCAAGAGACCCAGTACTTC. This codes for CASSSDRVGQETQYF.

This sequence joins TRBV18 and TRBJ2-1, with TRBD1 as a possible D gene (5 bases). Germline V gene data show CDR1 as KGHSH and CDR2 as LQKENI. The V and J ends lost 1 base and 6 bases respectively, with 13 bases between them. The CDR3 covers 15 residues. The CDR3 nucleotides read TGTGCCAGCTCACCACGTACAGGAGAGGCCAATGAGCAGTTCTTC. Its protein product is CASSPRTGEANEQFF. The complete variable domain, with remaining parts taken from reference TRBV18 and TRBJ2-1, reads NAGVMQNPRHLVRRRGQEARLRCSPMKGHSHVYWYRQLPEEGLKFMVYLQKENIIDESGMPKERFSAEFPKEGPSILRIQQVVRGDSAAYFCASSPRTGEANEQFFGPGTRLTVL.

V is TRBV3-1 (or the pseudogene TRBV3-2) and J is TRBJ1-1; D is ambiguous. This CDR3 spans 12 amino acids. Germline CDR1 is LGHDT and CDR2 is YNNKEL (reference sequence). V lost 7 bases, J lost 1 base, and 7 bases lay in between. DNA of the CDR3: TGTGCCAGCATCTCCCCGAACACTGAAGCTTTCTTT. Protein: CASISPNTEAFF.

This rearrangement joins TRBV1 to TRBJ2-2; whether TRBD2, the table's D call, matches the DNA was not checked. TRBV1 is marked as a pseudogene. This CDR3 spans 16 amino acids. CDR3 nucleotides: TGCACCAGCAGCCAAAGGGAGCGGGATCAGGTCGGGGAGCTGTTTTTT. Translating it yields CTSSQRERDQVGELFF.

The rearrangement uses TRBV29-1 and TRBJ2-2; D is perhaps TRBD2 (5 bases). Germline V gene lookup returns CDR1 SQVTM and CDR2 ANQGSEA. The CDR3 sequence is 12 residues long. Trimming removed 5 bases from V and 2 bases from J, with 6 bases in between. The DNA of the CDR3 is TGCAGCGTTTGGACTAACACCGGGGAGCTGTTTTTT. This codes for CSVWTNTGELFF.

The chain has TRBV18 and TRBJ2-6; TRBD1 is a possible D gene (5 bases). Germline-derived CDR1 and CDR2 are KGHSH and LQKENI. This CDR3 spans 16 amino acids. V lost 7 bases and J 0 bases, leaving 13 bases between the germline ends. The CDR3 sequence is CASYWTPSSGANVLTF. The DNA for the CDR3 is TGTGCCAGCTATTGGACACCAAGCTCTGGGGCCAACGTCCTGACTTTC.

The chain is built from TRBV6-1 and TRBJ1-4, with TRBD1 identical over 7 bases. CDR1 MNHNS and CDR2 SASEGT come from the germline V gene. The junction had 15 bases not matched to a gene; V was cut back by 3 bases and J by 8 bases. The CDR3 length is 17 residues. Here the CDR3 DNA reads TGTGCCAGCAGTGAGCGATCCGGGACAGCGTTTAGAGAAAAACTGTTTTTT. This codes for CASSERSGTAFREKLFF.

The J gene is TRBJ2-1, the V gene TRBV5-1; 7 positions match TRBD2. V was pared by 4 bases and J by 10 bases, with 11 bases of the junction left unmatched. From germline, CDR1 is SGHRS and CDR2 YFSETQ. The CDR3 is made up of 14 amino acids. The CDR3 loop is CASSHTSPSGEQFF. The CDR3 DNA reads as TGCGCCAGCAGCCACACATCCCCTAGCGGCGAGCAGTTCTTC. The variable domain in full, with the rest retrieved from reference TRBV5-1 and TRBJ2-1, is KAGVTQTPRYLIKTRGQQVTLSCSPISGHRSVSWYQQTPGQGLQFLFEYFSETQRNKGNFPGRFSGRQFSNSRSEMNVSTLELGDSALYLCASSHTSPSGEQFFGPGTRLTVL.

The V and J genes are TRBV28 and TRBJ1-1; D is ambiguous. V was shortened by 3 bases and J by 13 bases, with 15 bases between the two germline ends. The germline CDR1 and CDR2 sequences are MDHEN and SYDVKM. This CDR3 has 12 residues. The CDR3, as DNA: TGTGCCAGCAGTTTCTCCGGGTTCCGGATTTTCTTT. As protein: CASSFSGFRIFF.

The chain's CDR3 is CASSPEQALSYEQYF. The DNA for the CDR3 is TGTGCCAGCTCACCGGAACAGGCGCTCAGCTACGAGCAGTACTTC. The V gene is TRBV18, the J gene TRBJ2-7, with D possibly TRBD1 on 5 matching bases. There are 15 residues in the CDR3. V dropped 3 bases and J dropped 3 bases, with 15 bases sitting between them. Germline loops: CDR1 KGHSH, CDR2 LQKENI.

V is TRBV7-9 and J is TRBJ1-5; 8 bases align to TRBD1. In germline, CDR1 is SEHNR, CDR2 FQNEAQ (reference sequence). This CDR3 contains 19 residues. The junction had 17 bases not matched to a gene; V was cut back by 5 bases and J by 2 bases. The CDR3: CASSQTTGTGSWGNQPQHF. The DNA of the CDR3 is TGTGCCAGCAGCCAGACAACCGGGACAGGTTCTTGGGGCAATCAGCCCCAGCATTTT.

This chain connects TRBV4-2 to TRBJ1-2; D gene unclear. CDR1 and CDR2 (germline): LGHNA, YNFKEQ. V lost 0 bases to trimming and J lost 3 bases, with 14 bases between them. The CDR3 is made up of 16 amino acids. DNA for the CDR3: TGTGCCAGCAGCCAAGATCTTCGCTCAGAAGACTATGGCTACACCTTC. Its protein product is CASSQDLRSEDYGYTF.

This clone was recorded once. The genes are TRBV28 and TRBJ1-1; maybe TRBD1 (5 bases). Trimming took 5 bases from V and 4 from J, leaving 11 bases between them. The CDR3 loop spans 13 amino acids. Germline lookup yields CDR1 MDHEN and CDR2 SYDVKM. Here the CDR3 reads CASSPWGGTEAFF. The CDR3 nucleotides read TGTGCCAGCAGTCCCTGGGGGGGCACTGAAGCTTTCTTT.

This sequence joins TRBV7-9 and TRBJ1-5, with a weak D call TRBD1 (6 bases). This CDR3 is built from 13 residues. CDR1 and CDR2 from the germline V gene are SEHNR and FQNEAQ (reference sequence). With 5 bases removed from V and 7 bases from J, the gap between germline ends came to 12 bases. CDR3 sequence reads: CASSEQGNQPQHF. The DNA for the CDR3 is TGTGCCAGCAGCGAACAGGGAAACCAGCCCCAGCATTTT.

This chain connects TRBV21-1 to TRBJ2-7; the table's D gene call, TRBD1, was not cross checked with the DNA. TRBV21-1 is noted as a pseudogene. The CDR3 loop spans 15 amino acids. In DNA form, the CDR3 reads TGTGCCAGCAGCAAAGCAGGCCAGGGGGCTTGCGAGCAGTACTTC. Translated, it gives CASSKAGQGACEQYF.

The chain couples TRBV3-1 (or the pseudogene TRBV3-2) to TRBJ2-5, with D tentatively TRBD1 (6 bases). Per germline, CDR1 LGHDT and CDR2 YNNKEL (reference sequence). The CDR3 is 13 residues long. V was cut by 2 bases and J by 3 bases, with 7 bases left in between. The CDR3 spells CASSQNREETQYF. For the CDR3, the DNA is TGTGCCAGCAGCCAAAACAGGGAAGAGACCCAGTACTTC.

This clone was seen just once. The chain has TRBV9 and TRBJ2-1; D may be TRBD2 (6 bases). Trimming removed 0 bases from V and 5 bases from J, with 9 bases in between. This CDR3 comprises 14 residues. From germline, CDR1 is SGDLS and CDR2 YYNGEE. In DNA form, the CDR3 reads TGTGCCAGCAGCGTAGGGCGGGACCACAATGAGCAGTTCTTC. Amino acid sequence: CASSVGRDHNEQFF.

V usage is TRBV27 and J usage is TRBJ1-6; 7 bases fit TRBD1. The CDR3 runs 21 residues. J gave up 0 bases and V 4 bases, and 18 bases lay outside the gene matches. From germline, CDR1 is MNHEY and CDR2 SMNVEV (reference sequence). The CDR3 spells CASSSTKATQTGRSYNSPLHF. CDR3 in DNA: TGTGCCAGCAGTTCCACTAAAGCGACACAGACAGGGCGCTCCTATAATTCACCCCTCCACTTT.